These T cell receptor beta chains were read from a single sample in a study of blood T cell repertoires in COVID-19. Repertoires were generated with immunoSEQ multiplex PCR, while TCRdb's copy carries only in-frame clones and drops some. Of around 270,000 clones in the sample, 80% to 90% were seen once. Specimen: PBMCs or T cells enriched from blood (not recorded which). All receptors come from a middle-aged woman who had been exposed to COVID-19. Both conserved end residues are part of each CDR3. Fields, in order: CDR3 length, D gene, J gene, clone size, V gene, CDR3 DNA, CDR3 protein. A D gene is named only where the DNA matches it firmly. Size is stated for part of the rows, as once, few or many counts, or as a class when the clone is expanded.

15 TRBD1 TRBJ1-1 . TRBV19 TGTGCCAGTAGGAGACAGGGGGGAATGGTGGCTGAAGCTTTCTTT CASRRQGGMVAEAFF
13 TRBD1 TRBJ2-1 few TRBV20-1 TGCAGTGTTGGTGACAGGGACTACAATGAGCAGTTCTTC CSVGDRDYNEQFF
13 . TRBJ1-2 . TRBV15 TGTGCCACCAGCAGAGTCCAGGGCGGAGGCTACACCTTC CATSRVQGGGYTF
17 TRBD2 TRBJ2-3 . TRBV13 TGTGCCAGCAGCTTAAGCCTTAGCGGGATCACGACAGATACGCAGTATTTT CASSLSLSGITTDTQYF
15 . TRBJ2-5 . TRBV15 TGTGCCACCAGCAGAGATAAAGGACTCCAAGAGACCCAGTACTTC CATSRDKGLQETQYF
17 TRBD1 TRBJ1-2 . TRBV6-9 TGTGCCAGCAGCCAAATTACCGGGACAGGGTCGAACTATGGCTACACCTTC CASSQITGTGSNYGYTF
15 . TRBJ1-1 few TRBV4-1 TGCGCCAGCAGCCCCCCCGCGGGGTCGGGGACTGAAGCTTTCTTT CASSPPAGSGTEAFF
15 . TRBJ2-3 . TRBV4-2 TGTGCCAGCAGCCAAGATCGACTTATCACAGATACGCAGTATTTT CASSQDRLITDTQYF
17 TRBD2 TRBJ2-2 . TRBV7-3 TGTGCCAGCAGCTTAAATGAAGCGGGAGCGAACACCGGGGAGCTGTTTTTT CASSLNEAGANTGELFF
11 . TRBJ1-1 . TRBV12-5 TGTGCTAGTGGGAGGAGGACTGAAGCTTTCTTT CASGRRTEAFF
16 . TRBJ2-1 . TRBV6-2/TRBV6-3 TGTGCCAGCAGTTACAAGGTAATCCAGGGGAACAATGAGCAGTTCTTC CASSYKVIQGNNEQFF
13 . TRBJ2-2 few TRBV7-9 TGTGCCAGCAGCTTCGGGGGAACCGGGGAGCTGTTTTTT CASSFGGTGELFF
13 . TRBJ2-7 few TRBV6-5 TGTGCCAGCAGCATCAGGGGAGCGTACGAGCAGTACTTC CASSIRGAYEQYF
15 . TRBJ2-1 . TRBV28 TGTGCCAGCAGCTATACTAGCAGCTCCTACAATGAGCAGTTCTTC CASSYTSSSYNEQFF
16 . TRBJ2-7 . TRBV7-2 TGTGCCAGCAGCTTAGCGCTTGGCTTCATGCCCTACGAGCAGTACTTC CASSLALGFMPYEQYF
16 TRBD1 TRBJ2-4 . TRBV28 TGTGCCAGCAGTTTCTCGGACAGGGTAGCCAAAAACATTCAGTACTTC CASSFSDRVAKNIQYF
14 TRBD2 TRBJ2-3 . TRBV7-2 TGTGCCAGCAGCTTGCGGGGGAGCACAGATACGCAGTATTTT CASSLRGSTDTQYF
14 TRBD2 TRBJ2-5 . TRBV18 TGTGCCAGCTCACCCATAGCGGGAGGGGAGACCCAGTACTTC CASSPIAGGETQYF
13 . TRBJ1-1 once TRBV7-3 TGTGCCAGCAGCCCCTCCCCGAACACTGAAGCTTTCTTT CASSPSPNTEAFF
13 . TRBJ1-2 . TRBV2 TGTGCCAGCAGTGAAAGGGAGAACTATGGCTACACCTTC CASSERENYGYTF
13 . TRBJ1-4 . TRBV30 TGTGCCCTTTGGGATTGGGGGCTCGGAAAACTGTTTTTT CALWDWGLGKLFF
14 . TRBJ1-1 . TRBV28 TGTGCCAGCAGTTTACCAGCGGTGAACACTGAAGCTTTCTTT CASSLPAVNTEAFF
15 . TRBJ1-5 few TRBV5-1 TGCGCCAGCAGCTTGGGAGGGGGGGGTGTCCAGCCCCAGCATTTT CASSLGGGGVQPQHF
14 . TRBJ1-2 . TRBV4-3 TGCGCCAGCAGCCTCGGGGAGGGGACTTATGGCTACACCTTC CASSLGEGTYGYTF
16 . TRBJ2-7 . TRBV24-1 TGTGCCACCAGTGATCCAGGGAGGGACAAATCCTACGAGCAGTACTTC CATSDPGRDKSYEQYF
15 . TRBJ1-1 . TRBV28 TGTGCCAGCAGCCTATCCCTTCCAGGGAGGACTGAAGCTTTCTTT CASSLSLPGRTEAFF
14 TRBD1 TRBJ1-2 many TRBV28 TGTGCCAGCAGCCCCAGGGGGCGATCTAATGGCTACACCTTC CASSPRGRSNGYTF
14 TRBD1 TRBJ1-1 once TRBV10-3 TGTGCCATCAGTGGTGGGACAGCGAACACTGAAGCTTTCTTT CAISGGTANTEAFF
14 TRBD1 TRBJ2-3 . TRBV29-1 TGCAGCGTTGAAGGACAGGGGAAAACAGATACGCAGTATTTT CSVEGQGKTDTQYF
17 TRBD1 TRBJ1-4 . TRBV5-1 TGCGCCAGCAGCTGGGCGACAGGGGTGGTAACTAATGAAAAACTGTTTTTT CASSWATGVVTNEKLFF
13 . TRBJ1-6 . TRBV6-1 TGTGCCAGCAGTGAAAGGGGAGGTTCACCCCTCCACTTT CASSERGGSPLHF
15 TRBD1 TRBJ1-5 . TRBV28 TGTGCCAGCAGTTTACTTTCAGGGGGACGTCAGCCCCAGCATTTT CASSLLSGGRQPQHF
16 TRBD1 TRBJ2-6 . TRBV27 TGTGCCAGCAGTTACACCAGGGGGCGGGGGGCCAACGTCCTGACTTTC CASSYTRGRGANVLTF
13 . TRBJ1-1 . TRBV7-2 TGTGCCAGCAGCTCCTCGACACGCACTGAAGCTTTCTTT CASSSSTRTEAFF
12 TRBD1 TRBJ1-2 . TRBV6-5 TGTGCCAGCAGGTTGACAGGGATGGGCTACACCTTC CASRLTGMGYTF
14 . TRBJ2-7 . TRBV21-1 TGTGCCAGCAGCGCGGGGCTAGCATCGAGGGAGCAGTACTTC CASSAGLASREQYF
17 TRBD2 TRBJ2-1 . TRBV6-4 TGTGCCACCCAAAGACTCCCGGGACTAGCGGGAGGGAATGAGCAGTTCTTC CATQRLPGLAGGNEQFF
13 . TRBJ2-5 . TRBV7-9 TGTGCCAGCAGCTCGGACAGCCAAGAGACCCAGTACTTC CASSSDSQETQYF
13 . TRBJ1-1 . TRBV2 TGTGCCAGCAGTTCAAACAGGGAGTCGGAGGCTTTCTTT CASSSNRESEAFF
16 TRBD2 TRBJ2-1 . TRBV19 TGTGCCAGTAGTATGTCTTCTAGCGGGAGGTTGGTGGAGCAGTTCTTC CASSMSSSGRLVEQFF
17 TRBD1 TRBJ1-2 . TRBV5-4 TGTGCCAGCAGCAAACCGGGACAGGGGATATTTAACTATGGCTACACCTTC CASSKPGQGIFNYGYTF
15 TRBD2 TRBJ2-5 once TRBV28 TGTGCCAGCAGTTTAGCCGAGGCGGGAGGAGAGACCCAGTACTTC CASSLAEAGGETQYF